The 18 T cell receptor beta chains below come from one sample, sequenced in a study of technical replicates of blood from a few donors. Clones were read by immunoSEQ multiplex PCR, and TCRdb kept only the in-frame ones, dropping some. The table shows about 94,000 clones, with 96% occurring only once. Sequenced sample: T cells isolated from PBMCs. The receptors come from a human donor in good health.

The chain uses TRBV6-5 and TRBJ1-4; 8 nucleotides agree with TRBD1. J gave up 0 bases and V 5 bases, and 2 bases lay outside the gene matches. Germline-derived CDR1 and CDR2 are MNHEY and SVGAGI. This CDR3 region has 15 residues. CDR3 sequence reads: CASSGTGTTNEKLFF. The CDR3, as DNA: TGTGCCAGCAGTGGGACAGGAACAACTAATGAAAAACTGTTTTTT.

This clone was seen just once. The V call is TRBV11-3, the J call TRBJ2-5, with D perhaps TRBD1 (6 bases). CDR1 is SGHNT and CDR2 is YENEEA in the germline V gene. V lost 5 bases and J 0 bases, leaving 25 bases between the germline ends. CDR3 length equals 19 residues. For the CDR3, the DNA is TGTGCCAGCAGCCATAGACAGGTTAGCCTCCCCGGATACCAAGAGACCCAGTACTTC. Translating it yields CASSHRQVSLPGYQETQYF. The full variable domain, rest sourced from reference TRBV11-3 and TRBJ2-5, is EAGVVQSPRYKIIEKKQPVAFWCNPISGHNTLYWYLQNLGQGPELLIRYENEEAVDDSQLPKDRFSAERLKGVDSTLKIQPAELGDSAVYLCASSHRQVSLPGYQETQYFGPGTRLLVL.

The CDR3 loop reads CASSRAGGRGQPQHF. The CDR3 nucleotides read TGTGCCAGCAGTAGAGCAGGGGGCCGGGGGCAGCCCCAGCATTTT. The chain is built from TRBV7-6 and TRBJ1-5; 8 nucleotides line up with TRBD1. Unmatched junction bases numbered 11, after V lost 6 bases and J lost 7 bases. The CDR3 spans 15 residues. Germline values: CDR1 SGHVS, CDR2 FNYEAQ.

The gene calls are TRBV5-5 and TRBJ1-5, with D possibly matching TRBD1 (6 bases). This CDR3 is built from 15 residues. V lost 3 bases and J 3 bases, leaving 13 bases between the germline ends. Germline CDR1 is SGHKS and CDR2 is YYEKEE (reference sequence). The CDR3 is CASSSQGSLNQPQHF. DNA for the CDR3: TGTGCCAGCAGCTCACAGGGTTCCCTCAATCAGCCCCAGCATTTT.

A single count supports this clone. The chain joins TRBV19 to TRBJ1-1; weak D call: TRBD1 (6 bases). CDR1 and CDR2 from the germline V gene are LNHDA and SQIVND (reference sequence). Trimming took 3 bases from V and 1 from J, leaving 9 bases between them. The CDR3 is 14 residues long. CDR3 in amino acids: CASSMGAPNTEAFF. CDR3 DNA: TGTGCCAGTAGTATGGGGGCCCCGAACACTGAAGCTTTCTTT. Supplemented by reference TRBV19 and TRBJ1-1, the full variable domain reads DGGITQSPKYLFRKEGQNVTLSCEQNLNHDAMYWYRQDPGQGLRLIYYSQIVNDFQKGDIAEGYSVSREKKESFPLTVTSAQKNPTAFYLCASSMGAPNTEAFFGQGTRLTVV.

The V gene is TRBV6-1, the J gene TRBJ2-6, with a possible D match to TRBD2 (5 bases). Germline V gives CDR1 MNHNS, CDR2 SASEGT. CDR3 length equals 17 residues. V shed 0 bases and J shed 0 bases, with 9 bases lying between them. In nucleotides, the CDR3 is TGTGCCAGCAGTGAAGCCAACGGGGTCTCTGGGGCCAACGTCCTGACTTTC. This gives the protein CASSEANGVSGANVLTF.

This rearrangement joins TRBV9 to TRBJ2-1; 7 nucleotides align to TRBD2. This CDR3 is 13 amino acids long. Germline V gene data show CDR1 as SGDLS and CDR2 as YYNGEE. Trimming cost V 1 base and J 8 bases; bases outside gene matches: 3. CDR3 DNA sequence: TGTGCCAGCAGCGTACGGGGGGTAGATGAGCAGTTCTTC. As protein: CASSVRGVDEQFF.

The chain couples TRBV19 to TRBJ1-2, with a possible D match to TRBD1 (5 bases). The V end was cut by 3 bases, the J end by 2 bases, with 16 bases between. The V gene's germline CDR1 is LNHDA and CDR2 SQIVND (reference sequence). CDR3 length equals 16 residues. Written as DNA, the CDR3 is TGTGCCAGTAGTATGGGCGGGGAAGGGGCCAACTATGGCTACACCTTC. Its protein is CASSMGGEGANYGYTF.

The V gene is TRBV7-9, the J gene TRBJ2-6; possible D gene TRBD1, 6 bases. V lost 7 bases to trimming and J lost 1 base, with 20 bases between them. The germline gives CDR1 SEHNR, CDR2 FQNEAQ (reference sequence). The CDR3 covers 18 residues. CDR3 region: CASTRLRTADSGANVLTF. As DNA, the CDR3 is TGTGCCAGCACCCGTCTGAGGACAGCCGATTCTGGGGCCAACGTCCTGACTTTC.

CDR3 protein: CASSLLGASETQYF. The DNA of the CDR3 is TGTGCCAGCAGTTTATTAGGGGCCAGTGAGACCCAGTACTTC. This rearrangement joins TRBV27 to TRBJ2-5, with a weak D call TRBD1 (5 bases). V gave up 1 base and J gave up 5 bases, with 11 bases separating them. Germline CDR1 MNHEY, CDR2 SMNVEV (reference sequence). This CDR3 comprises 14 residues.

The chain joins TRBV10-2 to TRBJ2-1; 12 bases agree with TRBD2. From germline, CDR1 is WSHSY and CDR2 SAAADI. The CDR3 consists of 13 residues. With 11 bases clipped from V and 4 bases from J, the junction kept 3 bases outside the gene matches. The CDR3 loop reads CAASGREYNEQFF. CDR3 in DNA: TGCGCCGCTAGCGGGAGGGAATACAATGAGCAGTTCTTC.

DNA for the CDR3: TGCGCCAGCAGCCAAGGAGACAGAGTCATCGAATACTTC. It yields the protein CASSQGDRVIEYF. The chain has TRBV4-1 and TRBJ2-4, with D possibly matching TRBD1 (5 bases). Germline V gene data show CDR1 as MGHRA and CDR2 as YSYEKL. The CDR3 extends over 13 amino acids. Between the trimmed V and J ends, which lost 1 base and 16 bases, there was a span of 17 bases.

The chain is built from TRBV5-4 and TRBJ1-4, with TRBD1 matching over 9 bases. The CDR3 spans 14 residues. Germline values: CDR1 SGHNT, CDR2 YYREEE (reference sequence). The junction had 5 bases not matched to a gene; V was cut back by 4 bases and J by 7 bases. The CDR3 sequence: CASSGDREGEKLFF. DNA of the CDR3: TGTGCCAGCAGCGGGGACAGGGAAGGTGAAAAACTGTTTTTT.

In this sample, this clone turned up once. The DNA of the CDR3 is TGTGCCACCAGCAGGGCGACTAGCGGGATGAGGGGAGATACGCAGTATTTT. This translates into CATSRATSGMRGDTQYF. The V gene is TRBV15, the J gene TRBJ2-3; TRBD2 aligns across 11 bases. V shed 3 bases and J 5 bases; nucleotides not matched to a gene: 10. The length of the CDR3 is 17 residues. The V gene's germline CDR1 is LNHNV and CDR2 YYDKDF (reference sequence). Variable domain in full (rest from reference TRBV15 and TRBJ2-3): DAMVIQNPRYQVTQFGKPVTLSCSQTLNHNVMYWYQQKSSQAPKLLFHYYDKDFNNEADTPDNFQSRRPNTSFCFLDIRSPGLGDTAMYLCATSRATSGMRGDTQYFGPGTRLTVL.

V and J are TRBV7-3 and TRBJ2-1; a weak D match, TRBD2 (5 bases). This CDR3 region has 13 residues. Trimming took 5 bases from V and 8 from J, leaving 13 bases between them. Per the germline V gene, CDR1 is SGHTA and CDR2 is FQGTGA. Written as DNA, the CDR3 is TGTGCCAGCAGCACGGGCCCCGGGGATGAGCAGTTCTTC. Protein sequence: CASSTGPGDEQFF.

This chain joins TRBV10-1 and TRBJ1-1; D is unresolved. V was clipped by 4 bases and J by 4 bases, with 16 bases between them. This CDR3 comprises 15 residues. Germline CDR1 is WNHNN and CDR2 is SYGVQD (reference sequence). Written as DNA, the CDR3 is TGCGCCAGCAGTGGTAAGACCGCAGGAGGCACTGAAGCTTTCTTT. It specifies CASSGKTAGGTEAFF.

The chain is built from TRBV14 and TRBJ2-7, with 8 bases fitting TRBD1. CDR1 is SGHDN, CDR2 FVKESK, per germline. The CDR3 is made up of 16 amino acids. V dropped 4 bases and J dropped 0; count of bases not matched to a gene: 8. CDR3 DNA sequence: TGTGCCAGCAGCCGCTGGACAGGGCCAAGCTCCTACGAGCAGTACTTC. Protein product: CASSRWTGPSSYEQYF.

V is TRBV11-3 and J is TRBJ2-3; 7 nucleotides align to TRBD1. With 5 bases clipped from V and 6 bases from J, the junction kept 11 bases outside the gene matches. Germline V gene data show CDR1 as SGHNT and CDR2 as YENEEA. The length of the CDR3 is 15 residues. CDR3: CASSMRQGIADTQYF. The CDR3, as DNA: TGTGCCAGCAGCATGAGACAGGGCATTGCGGATACGCAGTATTTT.